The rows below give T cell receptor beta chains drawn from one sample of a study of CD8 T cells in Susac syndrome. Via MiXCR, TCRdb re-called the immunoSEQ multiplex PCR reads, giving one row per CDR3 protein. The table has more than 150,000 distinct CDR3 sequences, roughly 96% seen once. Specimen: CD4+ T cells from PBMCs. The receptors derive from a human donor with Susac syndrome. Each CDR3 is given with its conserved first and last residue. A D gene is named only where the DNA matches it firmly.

CDR3 protein: CASSSRQGKGGTDTQYF
CDR3 DNA: TGTGCCAGCAGCTCTCGACAGGGCAAGGGAGGCACAGATACGCAGTATTTT
D gene: TRBD1
J gene: TRBJ2-3
V gene: TRBV28

CDR3 protein: CSARGPSGGNYEQYF
CDR3 DNA: TGCAGTGCTAGAGGCCCTAGCGGGGGGAACTACGAGCAGTACTTC
D gene: TRBD2
J gene: TRBJ2-7
V gene: TRBV20-1

CDR3 protein: CASSFGGDYEQYF
CDR3 DNA: TGTGCCAGCAGCTTCGGAGGGGACTACGAGCAGTACTTC
D gene: -
J gene: TRBJ2-7
V gene: TRBV11-3

CDR3 protein: CASCPGRETQYF
CDR3 DNA: TGTGCCAGCTGTCCAGGGCGTGAGACCCAGTACTTC
D gene: -
J gene: TRBJ2-5
V gene: TRBV7-8

CDR3 protein: CAVPTGLASYEQYF
CDR3 DNA: TGTGCCGTCCCGACGGGACTAGCCTCCTACGAGCAGTACTTC
D gene: TRBD2
J gene: TRBJ2-7
V gene: TRBV27

CDR3 protein: CSVETGQGYGEQYF
CDR3 DNA: TGCAGCGTTGAAACGGGCCAGGGGTACGGCGAGCAGTACTTC
D gene: -
J gene: TRBJ2-7
V gene: TRBV29-1

CDR3 protein: CASSVGGVYNEQFF
CDR3 DNA: TGTGCCAGCAGCGTAGGAGGGGTATACAATGAGCAGTTCTTC
D gene: -
J gene: TRBJ2-1
V gene: TRBV9

CDR3 protein: CASSSLGWGEGETQYF
CDR3 DNA: TGTGCCAGCAGCTCCCTGGGGTGGGGGGAAGGAGAGACCCAGTACTTC
D gene: -
J gene: TRBJ2-5
V gene: TRBV7-3

CDR3 protein: CASSWTGQNSPLHF
CDR3 DNA: TGCGCCAGCAGCTGGACAGGGCAGAATTCACCCCTCCACTTT
D gene: TRBD1
J gene: TRBJ1-6
V gene: TRBV5-1

CDR3 protein: CASSHGTGGNEQYF
CDR3 DNA: TGTGCCAGCAGCCACGGGACAGGGGGCAACGAGCAGTACTTC
D gene: TRBD1
J gene: TRBJ2-7
V gene: TRBV3-1

CDR3 protein: CASSPSGSGTEAFF
CDR3 DNA: TGTGCCAGCTCACCCTCGGGGTCGGGCACTGAAGCTTTCTTT
D gene: -
J gene: TRBJ1-1
V gene: TRBV18

CDR3 protein: CATSRDSGLGTDTQYF
CDR3 DNA: TGTGCCACCAGCAGAGATTCGGGGTTGGGCACAGATACGCAGTATTTT
D gene: -
J gene: TRBJ2-3
V gene: TRBV15

CDR3 protein: CASSPVSGEGSPLHF
CDR3 DNA: TGTGCCAGCAGCCCAGTTTCGGGTGAAGGGTCACCCCTCCACTTT
D gene: -
J gene: TRBJ1-6
V gene: TRBV9

CDR3 protein: CAISEGESTEAFF
CDR3 DNA: TGTGCCATCAGTGAGGGTGAGAGCACTGAAGCTTTCTTT
D gene: -
J gene: TRBJ1-1
V gene: TRBV10-3